The T cell receptor (beta chain) described here comes from a study of T cells in Graves' hyperthyroidism and ophthalmopathy. The wider study: Any treatment followed the collection of peripheral blood at initial diagnosis. Study-wide results and caveats: Patients with ophthalmopathy were separated from those with stable hyperthyroidism by a 13 V-J model.

RNA transcripts served as the template for amplifying TCR beta CDR3 regions. The study used the HTBI primer set for a first-round RT-PCR of the TCR CDR3. TCRdb ran MiXCR on the multiplex PCR reads and lists one entry per CDR3 protein. The sample lists about 210,000 distinct CDR3 sequences; approximately 16% were seen once. On this clonotype itself: Antigen: not known.

CDR3 length equals 12 residues. CDR1 and CDR2 (germline): GTSNPN, SVGIG (reference sequence). Graves' hyperthyroidism without ophthalmopathy progression within 18 months was termed stable. Clinical symptoms, serum thyroxine and TRAb, thyroid ultrasound and orbital computed tomography together formed the diagnostic basis. The sample taken for sequencing was blood. The clonotype comes from a man aged 35 to 55 with Graves' hyperthyroidism. The J gene is TRBJ1-3, the V gene TRBV30, with unresolved D. CDR3 region: CARKSPGNTIYF. CDR3 nucleotides: TGTGCACGGAAATCCCCTGGAAACACCATATATTTT.